Each of the 21 T cell receptor beta chains below was sequenced from the same sample in a study of PD-1 blockade in classical Hodgkin lymphoma. The protocol was immunoSEQ multiplex PCR, while the TCRdb copy is restricted to in-frame clones and leaves out a portion. The sample lists tens of thousands of clones, approximately 81% occurring once. Each patient experienced a relapse that followed autologous stem cell transplantation, and brentuximab vedotin exposure varied. This specimen consisted of peripheral blood mononuclear cells (PBMCs), obtained before the second cycle of nivolumab. The receptor set was obtained from a human donor with classical Hodgkin lymphoma.

The chain joins TRBV19 to TRBJ2-3; D call uncertain. Trimming stripped 8 bases from V and 5 bases from J, with 11 bases between. This CDR3 comprises 12 residues. Germline-derived CDR1 and CDR2 are LNHDA and SQIVND (reference sequence). CDR3: CASRQSGDTQYF. The CDR3 region has the DNA TGTGCCAGTCGCCAGTCTGGAGATACGCAGTATTTT.

A single count supports this clone. V and J are TRBV12-2 and TRBJ2-5; the DNA was not used to check the table's D call, TRBD1. TRBV12-2 is a pseudogene segment. The CDR3 length is 17 residues. CDR3 in amino acids: CASRLAGGQGKQETQYF. The CDR3 DNA sequence: TGTGCAAGTCGCTTAGCGGGGGGACAGGGGAAACAAGAGACCCAGTACTTC.

The V and J genes are TRBV13 and TRBJ1-6, with a tentative D call TRBD1 (5 bases). The germline CDR1 and CDR2 sequences are PRHDT and FYEKMQ (reference sequence). This CDR3 has 13 amino acids. Trimming shortened V by 5 bases and J by 7 bases, and 9 bases separated the two germline ends. The CDR3, as DNA: TGTGCCAGCAGCCTACCAGGGAATTCACCCCTCCACTTT. Amino acid sequence: CASSLPGNSPLHF.

The chain uses TRBV2 and TRBJ2-5; D uncertain. This CDR3 is built from 13 residues. V gave up 6 bases and J gave up 7 bases, with 15 bases separating them. Germline CDR1 SNHLY, CDR2 FYNNEI. The CDR3 here is CASRDRTHGTQYF. For the CDR3, the DNA is TGTGCCAGCAGGGACCGGACCCATGGGACCCAGTACTTC.

V and J are TRBV7-9 and TRBJ2-3; D is tentatively TRBD1 or TRBD2 (6 bases each). Germline V gives CDR1 SEHNR, CDR2 FQNEAQ (reference sequence). With 0 bases removed from V and 3 bases from J, the gap between germline ends came to 10 bases. The CDR3 is 15 residues long. CDR3: CASSLATGRTDTQYF. CDR3 in DNA: TGTGCCAGCAGCTTAGCTACAGGGAGGACAGATACGCAGTATTTT.

The chain joins TRBV11-2 to TRBJ1-4; D gene ambiguous. The CDR3 is 12 amino acids. Germline V gene lookup returns CDR1 SGHAT and CDR2 FQNNGV. Trimming cost V 5 bases and J 13 bases, with 14 bases left between them. In DNA, the CDR3 is TGTGCCAGCAGCCTAGGGCCGGAGAGACTGTTTTTT. Translated, it gives CASSLGPERLFF.

The chain couples TRBV19 to TRBJ2-1; 13 bases agree with TRBD2. J lost 3 bases, V lost 6 bases, and 5 bases had no gene match. The CDR3 contains 16 residues. CDR1 is LNHDA, CDR2 SQIVND, per germline (reference sequence). The CDR3 sequence: CASSKGTSGVYNEQFF. The CDR3 nucleotides are TGTGCCAGTAGCAAAGGGACTAGCGGGGTCTACAATGAGCAGTTCTTC.

The chain couples TRBV6-5 to TRBJ2-7; the D is unclear. CDR1 and CDR2 (germline): MNHEY, SVGAGI. V was cut by 0 bases and J by 3 bases, with 12 bases left in between. CDR3 length: 15 amino acids. The CDR3 bases are TGTGCCAGCAGTTACTCGTTGCCGGACGTCTACGAGCAGTACTTC. Protein: CASSYSLPDVYEQYF.

The chain recombines TRBV7-9 with TRBJ2-5; 7 nucleotides agree with TRBD2. This CDR3 is 13 amino acids long. Germline assignment: CDR1 SEHNR and CDR2 FQNEAQ (reference sequence). After removal of 4 bases from V and 5 bases from J, the junction contained 4 bases not matched to a gene. CDR3 loop: CASSSWGGETQYF. DNA for the CDR3: TGTGCCAGCAGCTCCTGGGGGGGGGAGACCCAGTACTTC.

The CDR3 region is CASMAGYQETQYF. CDR3 nucleotide sequence: TGTGCCAGCATGGCAGGATACCAAGAGACCCAGTACTTC. V gene TRBV2 combines with J gene TRBJ2-5; D gene unclear. The length of the CDR3 is 13 residues. Germline V gives CDR1 SNHLY, CDR2 FYNNEI. V was pared by 7 bases and J by 0 bases, with 9 bases between.

The rearrangement links TRBV11-2 to TRBJ2-7, with a weak D call TRBD2 (5 bases). This CDR3 region has 12 residues. V lost 5 bases to trimming and J lost 7 bases, with 12 bases between them. Germline V CDR1 and CDR2: SGHAT, FQNNGV. CDR3 amino acids: CASSIGSGEQYF. CDR3 nucleotide sequence: TGTGCCAGCAGCATAGGATCGGGAGAGCAGTACTTC. The whole variable domain, filled in from reference TRBV11-2 and TRBJ2-7, reads EAGVAQSPRYKIIEKRQSVAFWCNPISGHATLYWYQQILGQGPKLLIQFQNNGVVDDSQLPKDRFSAERLKGVDSTLKIQPAKLEDSAVYLCASSIGSGEQYFGPGTRLTVT.

There are a few counts of this clone. The J gene is TRBJ1-4, the V gene TRBV5-1, with a weak D call TRBD1 (5 bases). This CDR3 comprises 14 residues. The V gene lost 5 bases and the J gene lost 8 bases, with 16 bases spanning the gap. Germline V gene sequence: CDR1 SGHRS, CDR2 YFSETQ. CDR3: CASSFDSQREKLFF. CDR3 coding DNA: TGCGCCAGCAGTTTTGACAGCCAGAGGGAAAAACTGTTTTTT.

The chain recombines TRBV11-3 with TRBJ2-2; either TRBD1 or TRBD2 may supply D (5 bases each). This CDR3 region has 15 residues. V was clipped by 4 bases and J by 4 bases, with 13 bases between them. Germline CDR1 reads SGHNT; CDR2 reads YENEEA. The CDR3 nucleotides are TGTGCCAGCAGCTCCTCCTTTGGGGGCACCGGGGAGCTGTTTTTT. It is translated as CASSSSFGGTGELFF.

The rearrangement links TRBV19 to TRBJ1-6, with TRBD1 as a possible D gene (5 bases). CDR1 and CDR2 from the germline V gene are LNHDA and SQIVND (reference sequence). This CDR3 spans 14 amino acids. Trimming stripped 5 bases from V and 7 bases from J, with 12 bases between. The DNA of the CDR3 is TGTGCCAGTAGTTGGGGCGTCCAGAATTCACCCCTCCACTTT. This encodes CASSWGVQNSPLHF.

The V call is TRBV19, the J call TRBJ2-4; no reliable D call. Trimming left V 6 bases short and J 0 bases short, with 9 bases between. Germline values: CDR1 LNHDA, CDR2 SQIVND (reference sequence). There are 14 residues in the CDR3. The DNA of the CDR3 is TGTGCCAGTAGGGACCAATTAGCCAAAAACATTCAGTACTTC. This encodes CASRDQLAKNIQYF.

This clone occurred once. V usage is TRBV25-1 and J usage is TRBJ2-3, with D perhaps matching TRBD2 (5 bases). CDR3 length equals 14 residues. CDR1 and CDR2 from the germline V gene are MGHDK and SYGVNS. V dropped 5 bases and J dropped 12 bases, with 21 bases sitting between them. CDR3 sequence (DNA): TGTGCCAGCAGTCCCCCCGGGGAGCAGAGAGCACAGTATTTT. It encodes CASSPPGEQRAQYF.

The chain joins TRBV10-3 to TRBJ2-7, with TRBD1 identical over 10 bases. Looked up from germline, CDR1 is ENHRY and CDR2 is SYGVKD. V trimming: 3 bases; J trimming: 9 bases; junction bases outside the gene matches: 8. The CDR3 runs 14 residues. Written as DNA, the CDR3 is TGTGCCATCAGTGATCGACAGGGGGCAATCGTGCAGTACTTC. It yields the protein CAISDRQGAIVQYF.

The chain links TRBV11-2 to TRBJ1-2, with TRBD1 matching over 8 bases. The V segment lost 0 bases and the J segment 5 bases; nucleotides outside the gene matches: 8. The germline V gene encodes CDR1 SGHAT and CDR2 FQNNGV. This CDR3 has 16 residues. This CDR3 is CASSLDPGGGPYGYTF. In DNA, the CDR3 is TGTGCCAGCAGCTTAGATCCAGGGGGCGGCCCTTATGGCTACACCTTC.

The J gene is TRBJ2-3, the V gene TRBV5-6; TRBD1 agrees at 9 bases. The germline V gene encodes CDR1 SGHDT and CDR2 YYEEEE. CDR3 length: 16 amino acids. The V gene end was trimmed by 4 bases and the J gene end by 3 bases; junction bases not matched to a gene: 9. CDR3 bases: TGTGCCAGCAGCCTACAGGGGGCTGTTCCTACAGATACGCAGTATTTT. It is translated as CASSLQGAVPTDTQYF. Drawing the rest from reference TRBV5-6 and TRBJ2-3, the complete variable domain is DAGVTQSPTHLIKTRGQQVTLRCSPKSGHDTVSWYQQALGQGPQFIFQYYEEEERQRGNFPDRFSGHQFPNYSSELNVNALLLGDSALYLCASSLQGAVPTDTQYFGPGTRLTVL.

This clone is termed medium-sized. The rearrangement links TRBV6-4 to TRBJ2-1; 9 bases are a match to TRBD2. This CDR3 has 16 residues. Germline V gene data show CDR1 as MRHNA and CDR2 as SNTAGT. The V segment lost 0 bases and the J segment 3 bases; nucleotides outside the gene matches: 3. CDR3 sequence: CASSDSAGGLYNEQFF. CDR3 nucleotides: TGTGCCAGCAGTGACTCGGCGGGGGGGCTCTACAATGAGCAGTTCTTC.

The chain links TRBV6-1 to TRBJ1-4; TRBD1 matches at 7 bases. V lost 7 bases, J lost 6 bases, and 11 bases stayed unmatched. The CDR3 loop spans 15 amino acids. The germline V gene has CDR1 MNHNS and CDR2 SASEGT. In DNA, the CDR3 is TGTGCCAGCAATGTCGGGGCCAGGGGGGATGAAAAACTGTTTTTT. Protein product: CASNVGARGDEKLFF.